This TCR beta chain was obtained from a study of Graves' ophthalmopathy and Graves' hyperthyroidism. As the template, RNA transcripts were used to amplify TCR beta CDR3 regions. An initial RT-PCR round employing HTBI primers preceded a second-round multiplex PCR. TCRdb used MiXCR to reprocess the multiplex PCR reads, holding one entry per CDR3 protein. The sample yields about 660,000 distinct CDR3 sequences, approximately 39% seen once. General study points: In separating ophthalmopathy from stable hyperthyroidism, a 13-signature model achieved approximately 91% sensitivity and 81.08% specificity.

The CDR3 is 14 amino acids. Germline trimming cut 3 bases from V and 6 bases from J; bases unmatched to any gene: 7. Germline lookup yields CDR1 SGHAT and CDR2 FQNNGV. The table lists this clonotype with many counts. Its antigen is unknown. The TCR originated in an adult man with Graves' ophthalmopathy. Sequencing was done on a sample of peripheral blood. The chain has TRBV11-2 and TRBJ2-7, with 8 bases lining up with TRBD1. DNA of the CDR3: TGTGCCAGCAGCTTCGGACAGGGTGTATTCGAGCAGTACTTC. It specifies CASSFGQGVFEQYF.